The sequence of this T cell receptor beta chain was determined in a study of regulatory T cells in long-lasting Graves disease. Combining iRepertoire HTBI primers with Arm-PCR of CDR3 regions, the authors built TCR beta libraries. TCRdb reanalysed the multiplex PCR reads using MiXCR and keeps one entry per CDR3 protein. This table has roughly 500,000 distinct CDR3 sequences, roughly 22% appearing once. Time point given: persistent/refractory GD, antithyroid drugs over 5 years with positive TRAb. Generation of the TCR library employed RNA extracted from PBMCs. The authors drew approximately 9 milliliters of peripheral blood into EDTA tubes. With respect to this clonotype: Its antigen is currently unknown.

Whole-study results and caveats: Sample size was small, which may have lowered accuracy.

This sequence originates from a female donor with Graves disease. The sample in question was peripheral blood mononuclear cells (PBMCs), obtained when the disease was refractory, from a patient treated with antithyroid drugs.

The CDR3 DNA is TGCAGTGCTAGAGATCTAGGCCTAGCGATCGCCTACGAGCAGTACTTC. Translated: CSARDLGLAIAYEQYF. The chain carries TRBV20-1 and TRBJ2-7; D perhaps matches TRBD2 (6 bases). Trimming cost V 0 bases and J 2 bases, with 17 bases left between them. This CDR3 is 16 amino acids long. The germline V gene has CDR1 DFQATT and CDR2 SNEGSKA (reference sequence).